These 5 T cell receptor beta chains originate from one sample sequenced in a study of a mutant IDH1 vaccine in newly diagnosed glioma. Specified time point: baseline, week 1 (first vaccination visit). Described treatment: pre-vaccination baseline after standard-of-care therapy. Here immunoSEQ multiplex PCR was the method, and the copy in TCRdb shows in-frame clones only, minus some. The table includes roughly 70,000 clones, 86% detected once. The sequences come from PBMCs, collected from a glioma patient treated with radiotherapy, temozolomide or both. The receptors were sampled from a man aged 25-45 years with glioma.

This clone has a handful of counts. This rearrangement joins TRBV13 to TRBJ1-1; possible D gene TRBD1, 5 bases. This CDR3 spans 14 amino acids. The germline gives CDR1 PRHDT, CDR2 FYEKMQ (reference sequence). Between the trimmed V and J ends, which lost 5 bases and 7 bases, there was a span of 17 bases. CDR3 in DNA: TGTGCCAGCAGCCCTAATCCGGGACGTAATGAAGCTTTCTTT. This translates into CASSPNPGRNEAFF.

This clone came up once. The rearrangement links TRBV14 to TRBJ2-1; 9 nucleotides align to TRBD1. This CDR3 region has 15 residues. From germline, CDR1 is SGHDN and CDR2 FVKESK. V lost 0 bases and J lost 6; bases outside the gene matches: 3. Here the CDR3 reads CASSQEQGASNEQFF. The CDR3 region has the DNA TGTGCCAGCAGCCAAGAACAGGGGGCGAGCAATGAGCAGTTCTTC.

The genes are TRBV27 and TRBJ2-7; 9 bases map to TRBD2. The CDR3 extends over 16 amino acids. V was pared by 6 bases and J by 0 bases, with 9 bases of the junction left unmatched. Germline values: CDR1 MNHEY, CDR2 SMNVEV (reference sequence). CDR3 DNA: TGTGCCAGCAGGGAATGGAGCGGGGGGTCCTCCTACGAGCAGTACTTC. Protein product: CASREWSGGSSYEQYF.

This chain connects TRBV15 to TRBJ2-1; D gene uncertain. V was trimmed by 0 bases and J by 9 bases, leaving 3 bases between them. The germline CDR1 and CDR2 sequences are LNHNV and YYDKDF (reference sequence). This CDR3 is 11 amino acids long. CDR3 protein: CATSRDGEQFF. The CDR3 DNA reads TGTGCCACCAGCAGAGATGGTGAGCAGTTCTTC.

In this sample, this clone turned up once. The CDR3 loop reads CASRPTGGPGGYTF. The CDR3 DNA reads TGTGCCAGCAGACCAACAGGGGGTCCGGGCGGCTACACCTTC. The chain carries TRBV28 and TRBJ1-2, with 8 bases identical to TRBD1. Germline V gene lookup returns CDR1 MDHEN and CDR2 SYDVKM. Trimming cost V 6 bases and J 8 bases; bases outside gene matches: 11. The length of the CDR3 is 14 residues.